This paragraph covers one T cell receptor (beta chain) sequence. Trimming shortened V by 0 bases and J by 1 base, and 9 bases separated the two germline ends. There are 15 residues in the CDR3. Germline V CDR1 and CDR2: LGHNT, FRNRAP. Profiled with immunoSEQ multiplex PCR; TCRdb holds only in-frame clones, not every one. Among 91,000 or so clones listed, roughly 96% were seen once. These data originate in a study of technical replicates of blood from a handful of donors. V and J are TRBV12-5 and TRBJ1-1, with a possible D match to TRBD1 (5 bases). This TCR came from a human donor in good health. The sample taken for sequencing was T cells isolated from PBMCs. For the CDR3, the DNA is TGTGCTAGTGGTTTGGTCCCAGGGCAGAACACTGAAGCTTTCTTT. It is translated as CASGLVPGQNTEAFF.